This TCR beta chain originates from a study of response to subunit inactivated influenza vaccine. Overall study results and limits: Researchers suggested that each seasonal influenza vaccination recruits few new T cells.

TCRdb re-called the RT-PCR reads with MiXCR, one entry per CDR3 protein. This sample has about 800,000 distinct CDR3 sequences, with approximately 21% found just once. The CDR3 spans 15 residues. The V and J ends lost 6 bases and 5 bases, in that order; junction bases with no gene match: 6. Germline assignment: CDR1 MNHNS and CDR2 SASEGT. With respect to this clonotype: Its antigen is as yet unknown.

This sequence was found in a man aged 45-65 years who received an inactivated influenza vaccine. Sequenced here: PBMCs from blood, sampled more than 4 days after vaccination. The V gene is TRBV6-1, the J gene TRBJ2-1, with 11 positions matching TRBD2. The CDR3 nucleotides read TGTGCCAGCAGCCGGACTAGCGGGTCACACAATGAGCAGTTCTTC. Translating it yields CASSRTSGSHNEQFF.